This T cell receptor beta chain was recovered during a study of identifying expanded T cells in peripheral blood. Study-wide findings and caveats: Clone count variance between two-week samples rose with total template count.

Of note for this clone: Its antigen is unidentified.

Libraries were prepared by immunoSEQ multiplex PCR; TCRdb keeps only in-frame clonotypes and omits some of them. Of 90,000 to 110,000 clones in the sample, about 87% were seen once. The V gene lost 4 bases and the J gene lost 1 base, with 10 bases spanning the gap. The germline V gene encodes CDR1 MGHRA and CDR2 YSYEKL. The CDR3 length is 14 residues. The sample was blood. The sequence came from a person between 18 and 69 years old in good health. The chain combines TRBV4-1 with TRBJ1-1, with D perhaps TRBD1 (5 bases). The CDR3 is CASSLDGGNTEAFF. CDR3 DNA sequence: TGCGCCAGCAGCCTCGACGGGGGGAACACTGAAGCTTTCTTT.